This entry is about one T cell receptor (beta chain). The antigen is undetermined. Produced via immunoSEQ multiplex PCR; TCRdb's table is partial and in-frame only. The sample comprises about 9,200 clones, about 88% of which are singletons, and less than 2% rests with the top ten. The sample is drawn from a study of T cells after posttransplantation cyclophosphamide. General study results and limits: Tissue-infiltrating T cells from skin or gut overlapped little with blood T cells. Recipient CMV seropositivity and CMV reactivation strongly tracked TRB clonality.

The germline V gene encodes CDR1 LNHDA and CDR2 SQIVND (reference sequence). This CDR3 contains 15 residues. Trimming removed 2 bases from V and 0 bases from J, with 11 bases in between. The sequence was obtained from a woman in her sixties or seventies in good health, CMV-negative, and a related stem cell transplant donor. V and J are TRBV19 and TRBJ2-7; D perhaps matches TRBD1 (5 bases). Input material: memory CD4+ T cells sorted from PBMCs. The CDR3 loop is CASSIRSGFSYEQYF. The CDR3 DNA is TGTGCCAGTAGTATACGCTCAGGGTTCTCCTACGAGCAGTACTTC.